The clone carrying this T cell receptor beta chain was seen at least ten times. The target antigen is unknown. TCRdb re-analysed the RT-PCR reads in MiXCR, keeping a single row per CDR3 protein. The data contain around 750,000 distinct CDR3 sequences, 21% of them singletons. The CDR3 sequence is 12 residues long. The V end lost 6 bases, the J end lost 9 bases, and 12 bases lay between the germline ends. This entry comes from a study of response to subunit inactivated influenza vaccine. General study findings and limits: The authors suggested that every seasonal influenza vaccination recruits few new T cells.

This sequence was found in a man aged 45-60 years who received an inactivated influenza vaccine. The sample here was PBMCs from blood, taken 5 days after vaccination. The V gene is TRBV12-3 or TRBV12-4, the J gene TRBJ2-1; D is possibly TRBD1 or TRBD2 (6 bases each). CDR3 DNA: TGTGCCAGCAGCCCGGGGGCCGGTGAGCAGTTCTTC. Translated: CASSPGAGEQFF.